The rows below give T cell receptor beta chains drawn from one sample of a study of T cells in Graves' hyperthyroidism and ophthalmopathy. TCRdb fed the multiplex PCR reads into MiXCR, producing one record per CDR3 protein. The sample lists about 360,000 distinct CDR3 sequences, roughly 13% occurring once. Sequencing was performed on blood. These receptors were obtained from a woman between 18 and 29 years old with Graves' hyperthyroidism. The CDR3 runs from the conserved cysteine through the conserved F or W. The D gene is left open where the match is weak. Size is omitted from some rows. Given values are once, few, many or a class for expanded clones.

V	J	D	size	DNA	CDR3
TRBV12-3/TRBV12-4	TRBJ2-2	TRBD2	NA	TGTGCCAGCAGTTTTGTGACTAGCGGGAGATGGCTGTTTTTT	CASSFVTSGRWLFF
TRBV19	TRBJ1-4	TRBD1	NA	TGTGCCAGTAGTCATTGGGACAGTTCTAATGAAAAACTGTTTTTT	CASSHWDSSNEKLFF
TRBV5-8	TRBJ1-2	NA	many	TGTGCCAGCAGCTTAGGAGAAGGGAGCTACACCTTC	CASSLGEGSYTF
TRBV6-1	TRBJ1-5	NA	many	TGTGCCAGCGCTCCGGGACAAGGTATTCAGCCCCAGCATTTT	CASAPGQGIQPQHF
TRBV7-8	TRBJ1-5	NA	many	TGTGCCAGCAGGGAAAGAGATAGCAATCAGCCCCAGCATTTT	CASRERDSNQPQHF
TRBV2	TRBJ2-5	NA	few	TGTGCCAGCACCCAAGCAGCGGCGTTAGAGACCCAGTACTTC	CASTQAAALETQYF
TRBV10-3	TRBJ2-1	TRBD2	many	TGTGCCATCAGTGAGAGTAGCGGGAGGCCCCCCCCCCTAGGTGAGCAGTTCTTC	CAISESSGRPPPLGEQFF
TRBV6-1	TRBJ2-7	NA	many	TGTGCCAGCAGTTACCCCCGGGGCGAGCAGTACTTC	CASSYPRGEQYF
TRBV5-5	TRBJ2-1	TRBD1	few	TGTGCCAGCAGCTCCGGGACAGGGGGCCTGGATTCCTACAATGAGCAGTTCTTC	CASSSGTGGLDSYNEQFF
TRBV15	TRBJ1-2	NA	NA	TGTGCCACCAGCAGAGACAGGGTGTCGGTGGGGGGCTACACCTTC	CATSRDRVSVGGYTF
TRBV18	TRBJ2-1	NA	NA	TGTGCCAGCTCACCTGGGGATAATAACAATGAGCAGTTCTTC	CASSPGDNNNEQFF
TRBV6-2/TRBV6-3	TRBJ2-1	NA	NA	TGTGCCAGCAGTTACGGCGGGGCCAGCTCCTACAATGAGCAGTTCTTC	CASSYGGASSYNEQFF
TRBV2	TRBJ1-3	TRBD1	many	TGTGCCAGCAGTGTGGGACAGAGCCCTGGAAACACCATATATTTT	CASSVGQSPGNTIYF
TRBV2	TRBJ2-7	TRBD2	many	TGTGCCAGCTCGCCGGGACTAGAGTTTGGCGAGCAGTACTTC	CASSPGLEFGEQYF
TRBV11-2	TRBJ2-2	NA	many	TGTGCCAGCAGCTTAAGTCAAGCCGGGGAGCTGTTTTTT	CASSLSQAGELFF
TRBV18	TRBJ1-3	NA	many	TGTGCCAGCTCACCACGTATCGCTCTGGACACCATATATTTT	CASSPRIALDTIYF
TRBV7-6	TRBJ2-7	TRBD2	NA	TGTGCCAGCAGCTTATTTAGCGGGCTCTCCTACGAGCAGTACTTC	CASSLFSGLSYEQYF
TRBV12-5	TRBJ2-7	NA	NA	TGTGCTAGTGGTGTCTATCCGACGGGGGACGAGCAGTACTTC	CASGVYPTGDEQYF
TRBV3-1	TRBJ2-3	TRBD1	many	TGTGCCAGCAGCGACAGGGGGCAGACAGATACGCAGTATTTT	CASSDRGQTDTQYF
TRBV7-9	TRBJ1-5	NA	NA	TGTGCCAGCAGCTTAGGGGTCTCGGGGAGTCAGCCCCAGCATTTT	CASSLGVSGSQPQHF
TRBV9	TRBJ2-5	NA	few	TGTGCCAGCAGCGTTAGCCCGATGATTCAAGAGACCCAGTACTTC	CASSVSPMIQETQYF
TRBV20-1	TRBJ1-1	TRBD1	many	TGCAGTGCTAGACCCGGGACAGGGAACACTGAAGCTTTCTTT	CSARPGTGNTEAFF
TRBV30	TRBJ1-2	NA	many	TGTGCCTGGGGAGGGAACTATGGCTACACCTTC	CAWGGNYGYTF
TRBV2	TRBJ2-1	TRBD1	many	TGTGCCAGCAGGGGGGACAGGGACTCCTACAATGAGCAGTTCTTC	CASRGDRDSYNEQFF
TRBV27	TRBJ2-1	NA	many	TGTGCCAGCAGTTTCTGGGGAGGGGGCAAGGATGAAAAAGGGTCCTACAATGAGCAGTTCTTC	CASSFWGGGKDEKGSYNEQFF
TRBV7-9	TRBJ2-1	NA	many	TGTGCCAGCACCCCTGCGGGGTACTACAATGAGCAGTTCTTC	CASTPAGYYNEQFF
TRBV30	TRBJ2-7	TRBD1	many	TGTGCCTGGAGTTCAGGGGGCCCCTACGAGCAGTACTTC	CAWSSGGPYEQYF
TRBV7-3	TRBJ2-3	TRBD2	many	TGTGCCAGCAGCGTGACTAGCGGGAGGTCAGCGAATACGCAGTATTTT	CASSVTSGRSANTQYF
TRBV9	TRBJ2-7	NA	many	TGTGCCAGCAGCGTCGACGGGGGTAGCAATTTCAACGAGCAGTACTTC	CASSVDGGSNFNEQYF
TRBV6-2/TRBV6-3	TRBJ2-3	TRBD2	few	TGTGCCAGCAGCCCCGGACTAGCGGGAGGCCCCCCTTACACAGATACGCAGTATTTT	CASSPGLAGGPPYTDTQYF
TRBV28	TRBJ2-3	NA	many	TGTGCCAGCAGTCTAAAACAGGGAGTTGGATTCACAGATACGCAGTATTTT	CASSLKQGVGFTDTQYF
TRBV28	TRBJ1-5	NA	NA	TGTGCCAGCAGTCCTGTTTTAATGGCCCAGCATTTT	CASSPVLMAQHF
TRBV27	TRBJ2-5	NA	many	TGTGCCAGCAGTTGGAGGGGCCGGGAGACCCAGTACTTC	CASSWRGRETQYF
TRBV19	TRBJ2-2	TRBD1	many	TGTGCCAGTAGTATAGCGGGACAGGGATACGGGGAGCTGTTTTTT	CASSIAGQGYGELFF
TRBV7-3	TRBJ1-1	NA	NA	TGTGCCAGCAGCGTTGGGGGTAACCCTGAAGCTTTCTTT	CASSVGGNPEAFF
TRBV7-2	TRBJ2-6	NA	many	TGTGCCAGCAGCCCGGACGGAAACTCTGGGGCCAACGTCCTGACTTTC	CASSPDGNSGANVLTF
TRBV6-6	TRBJ2-1	NA	many	TGTGCCAGCAGTTACGGAACTGTGCTCCTTGACAATGAGCAGTTCTTC	CASSYGTVLLDNEQFF
TRBV10-3	TRBJ1-5	NA	many	TGTGCCATCAGTGAGTCCGGGGTAGGTATGAAGAGTCAGCCCCAGCATTTT	CAISESGVGMKSQPQHF
TRBV20-1	TRBJ2-1	NA	NA	TGCAGTGCTAGACAGGGGCCTGACCCGGACGTCCTTGAGCAGTTCTTC	CSARQGPDPDVLEQFF
TRBV12-3/TRBV12-4	TRBJ2-7	NA	many	TGTGCCAGCAGTTTAGTCCCGACACTAGACGACGAGCAGTACTTC	CASSLVPTLDDEQYF
TRBV5-1	TRBJ2-2	NA	NA	TGCGCCAGCAGCGCCAGAGAGGAGGGGGAGCTGTTTTTT	CASSAREEGELFF
TRBV19	TRBJ2-1	NA	many	TGTGCCAGTAGTATATTCCCTTCTAATGAGCAGTTCTTC	CASSIFPSNEQFF
TRBV7-2	TRBJ2-2	TRBD2	many	TGTGCCAGCAGCTCAAGACTAGCGGGAGGGACCGGGGAGCTGTTTTTT	CASSSRLAGGTGELFF
TRBV28	TRBJ2-7	TRBD2	many	TGTGCCAGCAGTTTCGCTTGGTCTGGCGGGGGGGTGGACGAGCAGTACTTC	CASSFAWSGGGVDEQYF
TRBV6-2/TRBV6-3	TRBJ1-2	TRBD1	few	TGTGCCAGCAGTTATGTGATCCCAGGGGGCGCCGCCTATGGCTACACCTTC	CASSYVIPGGAAYGYTF
TRBV28	TRBJ2-1	NA	many	TGTGCCAGCAGTTATGCCAGCCTAGGGATCGACAATGAGCAGTTCTTC	CASSYASLGIDNEQFF
TRBV19	TRBJ2-3	NA	many	TGTGCCAGTAGTCAAGACCCTCTCTCAGGAGATACGCAGTATTTT	CASSQDPLSGDTQYF
TRBV9	TRBJ2-7	NA	few	TGTGCCAGCAGCGTAGGAAGCCCCTCCTACGAGCAGTACTTC	CASSVGSPSYEQYF
TRBV14	TRBJ1-3	NA	NA	TGTGCCAGCAGCCAGGAGAGCTCTGGAAACACCATATATTTT	CASSQESSGNTIYF
TRBV3-1	TRBJ2-1	NA	many	TGTGCCAGCAGCCAAGACGAAGGCGGAACGGGAAATGAGCAGTTCTTC	CASSQDEGGTGNEQFF
TRBV13	TRBJ1-2	NA	many	TGTGCCAGCAGTCGTGACAGGACCTATGGCTACACCTTC	CASSRDRTYGYTF
TRBV25-1	TRBJ2-1	NA	NA	TGTGCCAGCAGTGAATCTTTACTAGAGGGCTCTGAGCAGTTCTTC	CASSESLLEGSEQFF
TRBV13	TRBJ2-7	TRBD2	many	TGTGCCAGCAGATATTTTAGCGGGGGCGTCTGGACCGAGCAGTACTTC	CASRYFSGGVWTEQYF
TRBV6-2/TRBV6-3	TRBJ2-1	NA	NA	TGTGCCAGCAAGGTCGGCAATGAGCAGTTCTTC	CASKVGNEQFF
TRBV12-3/TRBV12-4	TRBJ2-2	NA	many	TGTGCCAGCACCAACGGTGGGGGGATCGGGGAGCTGTTTTTT	CASTNGGGIGELFF
TRBV30	TRBJ2-7	NA	many	TGTGCCATAGAGACTGACTCCTACGAGCAGTACTTC	CAIETDSYEQYF
TRBV20-1	TRBJ2-7	NA	many	TGCAGTGCTAGAGTGCTGGGAGGCTACGAGCAGTACTTC	CSARVLGGYEQYF
TRBV19	TRBJ1-1	NA	few	TGTGCCAGTAGTACCCATACGACGGGGGCTAACACTGAAGCTTTCTTT	CASSTHTTGANTEAFF
TRBV24-1	TRBJ2-2	NA	many	TGTGCCACCAGTGATTTTGACGAGAACACCGGGGAGCTGTTTTTT	CATSDFDENTGELFF